The clone carrying this T cell receptor beta chain has a count of ten or more. Its antigen is unknown. The CDR3 length is 14 residues. Germline V gene sequence: CDR1 SNHLY, CDR2 FYNNEI. The ends were cut back, 5 bases at V and 1 base at J, with 9 bases in the middle. TCR beta CDR3 regions were amplified from RNA. First-round RT-PCR targeting the TCR CDR3 was performed with the HTBI primer set. TCRdb used MiXCR to reprocess the multiplex PCR reads, holding one entry per CDR3 protein. The sample shows 250,000 or so distinct CDR3 sequences, 15% of them seen only once. The sample originates from a study of T cells in Graves' hyperthyroidism and ophthalmopathy. Study-level points and caveats: Also found in blood were most expanded thyroid clonotypes above 0.001.

Diagnosis of hyperthyroidism was new in patients aged 18 to 65, and its duration was under 2 months. Sequencing was carried out using blood. The clonotype originates from a woman aged 50 to 65 with Graves' hyperthyroidism that later progressed to Graves' ophthalmopathy. The V and J genes are TRBV2 and TRBJ1-5; D not certain. The CDR3 coding sequence is TGTGCCAGCAGTCCGACTGTGAGCAATCAGCCCCAGCATTTT. The encoded protein is CASSPTVSNQPQHF.